Listed below are T cell receptor beta chains from one sample, sequenced in a study of T cell repertoires in ileal Crohn's disease. TCRdb keeps only in-frame clones here, not all; method: immunoSEQ multiplex PCR. The sample has 8,000 or so clones, 60% to 80% seen once. Sequences were obtained from ileal tissue. These receptors all come from an adult with Crohn's disease. Both conserved end residues are part of each CDR3. The D gene is left open where the match is weak. Not all rows give a size; the values are once, few, many and, for expanded clones, a class.

>.|.|TRBV9|TRBJ1-5
CASSVDAGVRSQPQHF
TGTGCCAGCAGCGTAGATGCAGGGGTACGCAGTCAGCCCCAGCATTTT
>.|.|TRBV2|TRBJ1-6
CASKQSYNSPLHF
TGTGCCAGCAAACAGAGCTATAATTCACCCCTCCACTTT
>.|.|TRBV5-1|TRBJ1-3
CASSSDNPGNTIYF
TGCGCCAGCAGCTCTGACAATCCTGGAAACACCATATATTTT
>.|.|TRBV7-9|TRBJ1-5
CASSLGRGNQPQHF
TGTGCCAGCAGCTTAGGCAGGGGCAATCAGCCCCAGCATTTT
>TRBD2|.|TRBV5-1|TRBJ2-3
CASSPTLAGGRADTQYF
TGCGCCAGCAGCCCGACCCTAGCGGGGGGTAGGGCAGATACGCAGTATTTT
>TRBD2|.|TRBV6-5|TRBJ2-7
CASSLTSGGSYEQYF
TGTGCCAGCAGCCTGACTAGCGGGGGGTCCTACGAGCAGTACTTC
>.|.|TRBV5-4|TRBJ1-4
CASSLPGSANEKLFF
TGTGCCAGCAGCTTGCCAGGGTCGGCTAATGAAAAACTGTTTTTT
>.|.|TRBV7-2|TRBJ2-3
CASSLSQGSTDTQYF
TGTGCCAGCAGCTTATCCCAGGGAAGCACAGATACGCAGTATTTT
>.|.|TRBV5-1|TRBJ2-5
CASSSQGFQETQYF
TGCGCCAGCAGCTCCCAGGGGTTCCAAGAGACCCAGTACTTC
>.|.|TRBV27|TRBJ1-2
CASSPDTPPGVGYTF
TGTGCCAGCAGTCCAGACACTCCGCCTGGTGTAGGCTACACCTTC
>.|.|TRBV2|TRBJ1-1
CASGGDQAFF
TGTGCCAGCGGGGGGGATCAAGCTTTCTTT
>.|.|TRBV5-1|TRBJ1-2
CASSSGQPGGDGYTF
TGCGCCAGCAGCTCTGGACAGCCAGGAGGAGATGGCTACACCTTC
>.|once|TRBV5-5|TRBJ1-1
CASSLRTGTNTEAFF
TGTGCCAGCAGCTTGCGCACAGGCACGAACACTGAAGCTTTCTTT
>TRBD2|few|TRBV14|TRBJ2-7
CASSQGGSEQYF
TGTGCCAGCAGCCAGGGAGGGAGTGAGCAGTACTTC
>TRBD1|.|TRBV11-2|TRBJ2-7
CASSAGTGYEQYF
TGTGCCAGCAGCGCAGGGACAGGGTACGAGCAGTACTTC
>TRBD1|.|TRBV7-2|TRBJ2-7
CASSLTGGTYEQYF
TGTGCCAGCAGCTTAACAGGGGGGACTTACGAGCAGTACTTC
>.|.|TRBV7-8|TRBJ1-5
CASSLTESNQPQHF
TGTGCCAGCAGCTTGACAGAGAGCAATCAGCCCCAGCATTTT